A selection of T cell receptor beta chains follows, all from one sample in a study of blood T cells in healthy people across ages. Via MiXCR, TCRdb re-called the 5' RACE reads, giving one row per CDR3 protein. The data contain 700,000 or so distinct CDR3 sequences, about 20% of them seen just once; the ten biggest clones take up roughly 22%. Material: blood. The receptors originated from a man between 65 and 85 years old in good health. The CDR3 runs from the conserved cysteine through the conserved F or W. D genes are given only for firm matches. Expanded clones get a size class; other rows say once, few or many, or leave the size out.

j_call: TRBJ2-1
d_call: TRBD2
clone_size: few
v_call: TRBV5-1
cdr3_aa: CASSLSSGLAGEQFF
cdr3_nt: TGCGCCAGCAGCTTGTCATCGGGACTAGCGGGGGAGCAGTTCTTC

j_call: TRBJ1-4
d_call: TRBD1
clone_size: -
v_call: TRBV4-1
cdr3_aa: CASSHPPGGQGVGSNEKLFF
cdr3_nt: TGCGCCAGCAGCCACCCACCAGGGGGACAGGGAGTAGGATCTAATGAAAAACTGTTTTTT

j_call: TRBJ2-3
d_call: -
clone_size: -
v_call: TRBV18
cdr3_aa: CASSPPTGQGDTQYF
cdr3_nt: TGTGCCAGCTCACCACCGACAGGTCAAGGGGATACGCAGTATTTT

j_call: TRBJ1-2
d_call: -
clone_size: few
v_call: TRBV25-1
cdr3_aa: CASRPAAVNYGYTF
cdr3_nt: TGTGCCAGCAGACCTGCGGCAGTAAACTATGGCTACACCTTC

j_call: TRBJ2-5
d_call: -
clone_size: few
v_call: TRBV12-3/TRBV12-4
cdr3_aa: CASSLSLERQETQYF
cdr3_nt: TGTGCCAGCAGTTTAAGTCTCGAGCGGCAAGAGACCCAGTACTTC

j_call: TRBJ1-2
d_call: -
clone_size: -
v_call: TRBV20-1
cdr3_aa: CSARDLGGLYGYTF
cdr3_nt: TGCAGTGCTAGAGATCTAGGAGGACTCTACGGCTACACCTTC

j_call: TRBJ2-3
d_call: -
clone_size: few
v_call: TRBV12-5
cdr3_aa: CASGRDAWPGDTQYF
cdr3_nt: TGTGCTAGTGGCCGCGACGCATGGCCAGGGGATACGCAGTATTTT

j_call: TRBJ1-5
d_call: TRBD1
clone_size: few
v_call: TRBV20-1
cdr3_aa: CSATLQGARSNQPQHF
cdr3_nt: TGCAGTGCTACCCTGCAGGGGGCGAGGAGCAATCAGCCCCAGCATTTT

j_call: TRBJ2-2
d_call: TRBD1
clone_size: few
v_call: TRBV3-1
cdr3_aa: CASSRLDREAGELFF
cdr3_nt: TGTGCCAGCAGCCGACTGGACAGGGAGGCCGGGGAGCTGTTTTTT

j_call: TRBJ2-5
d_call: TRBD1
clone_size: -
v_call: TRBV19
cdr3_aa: CASSTGQGGQTQYF
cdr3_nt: TGTGCCAGTAGTACGGGACAGGGTGGGCAGACCCAGTACTTC

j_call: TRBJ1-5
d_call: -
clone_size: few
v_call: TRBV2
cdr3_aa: CASSEQHFSNQPQHF
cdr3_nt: TGTGCCAGCAGTGAACAGCATTTTAGCAATCAGCCCCAGCATTTT

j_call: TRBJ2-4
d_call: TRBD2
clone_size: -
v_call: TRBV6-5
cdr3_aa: CASSYSIPVLAGGAKNIQYF
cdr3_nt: TGTGCCAGCAGTTACTCGATCCCAGTTCTAGCGGGGGGAGCCAAAAACATTCAGTACTTC

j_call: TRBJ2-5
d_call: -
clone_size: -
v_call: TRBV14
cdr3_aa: CASSQELGVEGETQYF
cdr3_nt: TGTGCCAGCAGCCAAGAGTTGGGGGTCGAGGGAGAGACCCAGTACTTC

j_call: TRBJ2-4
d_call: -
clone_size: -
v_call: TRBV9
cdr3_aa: CASSVGRAKNIQYF
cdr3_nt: TGTGCCAGCAGCGTAGGAAGGGCCAAAAACATTCAGTACTTC

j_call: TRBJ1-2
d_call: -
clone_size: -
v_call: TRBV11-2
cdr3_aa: CASSLTGLGYTF
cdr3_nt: TGTGCCAGCAGCTTAACAGGGCTAGGCTACACCTTC

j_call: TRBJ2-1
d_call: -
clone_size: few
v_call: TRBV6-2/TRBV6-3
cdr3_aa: CASSYGGSRGVQFF
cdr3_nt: TGTGCCAGCAGTTACGGGGGGTCTCGAGGGGTGCAGTTCTTC

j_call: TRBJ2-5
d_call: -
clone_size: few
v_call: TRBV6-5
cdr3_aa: CASKTGKETQYF
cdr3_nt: TGTGCCAGCAAAACCGGAAAAGAGACCCAGTACTTC

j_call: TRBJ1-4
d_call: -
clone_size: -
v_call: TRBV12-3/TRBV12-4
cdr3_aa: CASSPSRGSNEKLFF
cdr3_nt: TGTGCCAGCAGCCCCTCGAGAGGGTCTAATGAAAAACTGTTTTTT

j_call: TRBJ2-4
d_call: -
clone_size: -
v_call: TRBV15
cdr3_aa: CATSRPGVAKNIQYF
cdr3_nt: TGTGCCACCAGCAGACCAGGGGTAGCCAAAAACATTCAGTACTTC

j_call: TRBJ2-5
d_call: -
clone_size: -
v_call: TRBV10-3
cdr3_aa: CAISQGRMETQYF
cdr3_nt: TGTGCCATCAGTCAGGGGCGGATGGAGACCCAGTACTTC

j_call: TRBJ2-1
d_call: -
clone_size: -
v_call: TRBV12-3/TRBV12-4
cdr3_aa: CASSGTSYNELFF
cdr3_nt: TGTGCCAGCAGCGGGACTTCCTACAATGAGCTGTTCTTC

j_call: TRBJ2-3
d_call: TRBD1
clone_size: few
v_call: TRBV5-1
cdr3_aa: CAIPGQRNRFTDTQYF
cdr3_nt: TGCGCCATCCCGGGACAGAGGAATAGGTTCACAGATACGCAGTATTTT